This T cell receptor beta chain was sequenced during a study of T cell responses to AZD1222 COVID-19 vaccine. The CDR3 covers 13 residues. Trimming pared 6 bases from V and 5 bases from J, leaving 13 bases between. Here immunoSEQ multiplex PCR was the method, and the copy in TCRdb shows in-frame clones only, minus some. This table holds about 150,000 clones, about 92% found once. Sequencing was performed on peripheral blood, taken on day 0 of AZD1222 vaccination. The chain has TRBV12-3 or TRBV12-4 and TRBJ1-1, with D tentatively TRBD1 (6 bases). This receptor was obtained from an adult in good health. CDR3: CASRGPGATEAFF. The CDR3 DNA sequence: TGTGCCAGCAGGGGTCCAGGGGCTACTGAAGCTTTCTTT.